One sample yielded the 5 T cell receptor beta chains listed below, sequenced in a study of T cell clonotyping in hematopoietic cell transplantation. The time point is: recipient sample about 28 days before transplant, after cytoreduction. Generated by immunoSEQ multiplex PCR, the TCRdb table keeps only in-frame clones and is missing some. The table has about 50,000 clones, around 86% seen once. Material: peripheral blood mononuclear cells, obtained before stem cell transplant. Receptor source: a man aged 55 to 69 with biphenotypic leukemia. Some clones in this sample may be carry-over from other donors' samples.

Only a few counts were recorded for this clone. CDR3 coding DNA: TGTGCCAGCAGTTTCACAGGGGTGCGGGAAAAACTGTTTTTT. This translates into CASSFTGVREKLFF. The genes are TRBV27 and TRBJ1-4, with 7 bases fitting TRBD1. The length of the CDR3 is 14 residues. Germline V lookup: CDR1 MNHEY, CDR2 SMNVEV (reference sequence). V shed 3 bases, J shed 8 bases, and the junction held 6 bases outside the gene matches.

This chain joins TRBV6-1 and TRBJ2-2; D possibly corresponds to TRBD2 (5 bases). V lost 4 bases and J lost 1, with 10 bases in between. This CDR3 has 15 amino acids. Germline V gives CDR1 MNHNS, CDR2 SASEGT. The CDR3 DNA reads TGTGCCAGCAGTGGGTGGACTGGGAACACCGGGGAGCTGTTTTTT. Translated, it gives CASSGWTGNTGELFF.

The CDR3 DNA follows: TGTGCCAGCAGTGAAGGGCTAGCGGGCTACGAGCAGTACTTC. Its translation is CASSEGLAGYEQYF. The rearrangement links TRBV2 to TRBJ2-7; 8 nucleotides agree with TRBD2. CDR3 size: 14 residues. V dropped 1 base and J dropped 3; count of bases not matched to a gene: 2. From germline, CDR1 is SNHLY and CDR2 FYNNEI.

The V gene is TRBV11-2, the J gene TRBJ2-7; D might be TRBD2 (6 bases). This CDR3 spans 15 amino acids. V lost 2 bases to trimming and J lost 4 bases, with 15 bases between them. Germline V CDR1 and CDR2: SGHAT, FQNNGV. The CDR3 coding sequence is TGTGCCAGCAGCTTAAATACGGGAGTCCGATACGAGCAGTACTTC. This codes for CASSLNTGVRYEQYF. Full variable domain (remainder filled in from reference TRBV11-2 and TRBJ2-7): EAGVAQSPRYKIIEKRQSVAFWCNPISGHATLYWYQQILGQGPKLLIQFQNNGVVDDSQLPKDRFSAERLKGVDSTLKIQPAKLEDSAVYLCASSLNTGVRYEQYFGPGTRLTVT.

The V gene is TRBV28, the J gene TRBJ2-7, with a possible D match to TRBD1 (6 bases). CDR1 is MDHEN and CDR2 is SYDVKM in the germline V gene. The germline V and J ends were trimmed by 2 bases and 4 bases, with 12 bases remaining between them. CDR3 size: 14 residues. CDR3 loop: CASSLQGLLYEQYF. For the CDR3, the DNA is TGTGCCAGCAGTTTACAGGGGCTATTGTACGAGCAGTACTTC.